The 5 T cell receptor beta chains below were found in one sample sequenced in a study of metastatic and nonmetastatic thyroid tumors. TCRdb re-analyzed the PCR reads through MiXCR. This sample carries tens of thousands of clones, about a sixth of them seen once, and the ten largest clones take around 9.9%. None of the patients had undergone any treatment ahead of thyroid surgery. Sequenced: tumor tissue. All receptors come from a female donor with papillary thyroid cancer or a benign thyroid nodule (not recorded which). Some clones in this sample may be carry-over from other donors' samples.

Ten or more counts support this clone. The chain has TRBV7-9 and TRBJ1-1; no definite D call. This CDR3 region has 12 residues. Germline values: CDR1 SEHNR, CDR2 FQNEAQ (reference sequence). With 4 bases removed from V and 4 bases from J, the gap between germline ends came to 7 bases. CDR3 residues: CASSSLSTEAFF. CDR3 nucleotides: TGTGCCAGCAGCTCCCTTTCCACTGAAGCTTTCTTT.

Many counts were recorded for this clone. The sample contains more than one DNA sequence encoding this CDR3. V gene TRBV3-1 combines with J gene TRBJ1-4; 10 bases are shared with TRBD1. CDR3 length: 15 amino acids. Germline V CDR1 and CDR2: LGHDT, YNNKEL (reference sequence). J was trimmed by 6 bases and V by 4 bases; bases with no gene match: 5. The CDR3 sequence is CASSPLTGGDEKLFF. DNA for the CDR3: TGTGCCAGCAGCCCATTGACAGGGGGCGATGAAAAACTGTTTTTT.

This clone was seen at least ten times. The chain has TRBV18 and TRBJ2-1, with D hard to call. In germline, CDR1 is KGHSH, CDR2 LQKENI. V lost 1 base and J lost 5, with 6 bases in between. The CDR3 runs to 13 residues. The CDR3 DNA reads TGTGCCAGCTCACCACGGCTAAACAATGAGCAGTTCTTC. This gives the protein CASSPRLNNEQFF.

This clone appeared many times. V gene TRBV7-2 combines with J gene TRBJ2-7; 15 nucleotides align to TRBD2. The ends lost 4 bases at V and 4 bases at J; junction bases unmatched: 11. The CDR3 is made up of 18 amino acids. CDR1 is SGHTA, CDR2 FQGNSA, per germline. The DNA of the CDR3 is TGTGCCAGCAGCTCTCGGACTAGCGGGAGGGCCCCAGGTTACGAGCAGTACTTC. The encoded protein is CASSSRTSGRAPGYEQYF. Full variable domain (rest looked up from reference TRBV7-2 and TRBJ2-7): GAGVSQSPSNKVTEKGKDVELRCDPISGHTALYWYRQSLGQGLEFLIYFQGNSAPDKSGLPSDRFSAERTGGSVSTLTIQRTQQEDSAVYLCASSSRTSGRAPGYEQYFGPGTRLTVT.

This clone has a count of ten or more. The sample contains more than one DNA sequence encoding this CDR3. J is TRBJ1-2 and V is TRBV12-3 or TRBV12-4; D might be TRBD1 (6 bases). The CDR3 sequence is 12 residues long. Trimming pared 1 base from V and 9 bases from J, leaving 9 bases between. The DNA of the CDR3 is TGTGCCAGCAGTTTAGGGCAGGGGAGCTACACCTTC. It is translated as CASSLGQGSYTF.